The next 19 T cell receptor beta chains were all read from a single sample in a study of patients and donors after allogeneic stem cell transplantation. One entry per CDR3 protein results from TCRdb running MiXCR on the RT-PCR reads. The sample lists about a million distinct CDR3 sequences; more than 15% were seen once. The sample was blood, either unsorted or a sorted T cell fraction (not recorded which). These receptors originate from a human donor who was either an allogeneic HSCT recipient or a stem cell or donor lymphocyte infusion donor (not recorded which). It is not recorded whose cells these are; they may come from a transplant donor.

Only a few counts were recorded for this clonotype. The chain uses TRBV6-1 and TRBJ1-1; D not resolved. Trimming removed 5 bases from V and 4 bases from J, with 14 bases in between. CDR3 length: 14 residues. Germline CDR1 MNHNS, CDR2 SASEGT. The CDR3 protein is CASSNFLGGTEAFF. The CDR3, as DNA: TGTGCCAGCAGTAATTTCCTCGGTGGCACTGAAGCTTTCTTT.

This clonotype has a handful of counts. The V gene is TRBV7-7, the J gene TRBJ2-3; TRBD2 agrees at 11 bases. CDR1 is SSHAT, CDR2 FNYEAQ, per germline (reference sequence). J gave up 4 bases and V 5 bases, and 5 bases lay outside the gene matches. The CDR3 sequence is 15 residues long. DNA for the CDR3: TGTGCCAGCAGCCCAACTAGCGGGAGCCCAGATACGCAGTATTTT. It encodes CASSPTSGSPDTQYF.

This clonotype turned up a few times. The chain employs TRBV11-1 and TRBJ2-7, with D maybe TRBD1 (7 bases). CDR1 is SGHAT and CDR2 is FQDESV in the germline V gene (reference sequence). The CDR3 spans 19 residues. V lost 5 bases and J 3 bases, leaving 29 bases between the germline ends. CDR3 in amino acids: CASSTTGQMGRRTYYEQYF. CDR3 nucleotides: TGTGCCAGCAGCACGACGGGACAGATGGGGAGGCGGACCTACTACGAGCAGTACTTC.

This clonotype was counted many times. The V gene is TRBV12-3 or TRBV12-4, the J gene TRBJ2-5; 7 positions agree with TRBD1. This CDR3 has 13 residues. J lost 5 bases, V lost 6 bases, and 6 bases had no gene match. The CDR3 loop is CASSLTGRETQYF. The CDR3 nucleotides read TGTGCCAGCAGCTTGACAGGGCGGGAGACCCAGTACTTC.

This clonotype was found a few times. The chain joins TRBV7-9 to TRBJ2-5, with TRBD1 as a possible D gene (6 bases). Trimming left V 3 bases short and J 3 bases short, with 11 bases between. Germline CDR1 and CDR2: SEHNR and FQNEAQ (reference sequence). The CDR3 runs 14 residues. CDR3 sequence reads: CASSLDSRKETQYF. The CDR3 region has the DNA TGTGCCAGCAGCTTGGACAGCCGAAAAGAGACCCAGTACTTC.

In this sample, this clonotype turned up once. The CDR3 nucleotides are TGCAGTGCTAGTGCCTCGAATCAGCCCCAGCATTTT. The encoded protein is CSASASNQPQHF. The J gene is TRBJ1-5, the V gene TRBV20-1, with D unclear. Germline CDR1 DFQATT, CDR2 SNEGSKA (reference sequence). The CDR3 has 12 residues. The V end lost 3 bases, the J end lost 4 bases, and 7 bases lay between the germline ends.

This clonotype was recorded only once. The V gene is TRBV30, the J gene TRBJ1-2; D possibly corresponds to TRBD1 (5 bases). Germline CDR1 GTSNPN, CDR2 SVGIG (reference sequence). V was clipped by 3 bases and J by 4 bases, with 27 bases between them. The CDR3 runs to 18 residues. The CDR3 loop reads CAWSLRYPQRDASYGYTF. The CDR3 DNA reads as TGTGCCTGGAGCCTCCGATATCCGCAGAGGGACGCTAGCTATGGCTACACCTTC.

CDR3 sequence: CASNLYNEQFF. CDR3 nucleotide sequence: TGTGCCAGCAATCTCTACAATGAGCAGTTCTTC. The chain joins TRBV12-3 or TRBV12-4 to TRBJ2-1; unclear D gene. This CDR3 has 11 amino acids. Trimming stripped 7 bases from V and 3 bases from J, with 4 bases between.

This chain uses TRBV7-9 with TRBJ1-1, with D uncertain. The germline V and J ends were trimmed by 5 bases and 4 bases, with 17 bases remaining between them. The CDR3 loop spans 15 amino acids. From germline, CDR1 is SEHNR and CDR2 FQNEAQ (reference sequence). The CDR3: CASSPVPNSGTEAFF. CDR3 bases: TGTGCCAGCAGCCCGGTCCCGAATTCGGGCACTGAAGCTTTCTTT.

This clonotype was observed a handful of times. This chain connects TRBV24-1 to TRBJ2-3; TRBD2 aligns across 10 bases. Germline V gene data show CDR1 as KGHDR and CDR2 as SFDVKD. With V trimmed by 3 bases and J by 2 bases, 10 bases remained unmatched. CDR3 length: 18 amino acids. The CDR3 spells CATSDPPGLAVNTDTQYF. The CDR3 DNA reads TGTGCCACCAGTGATCCCCCCGGACTAGCGGTAAACACAGATACGCAGTATTTT.

The chain employs TRBV12-3 or TRBV12-4 and TRBJ1-1; 7 bases align to TRBD1. This CDR3 is built from 14 residues. With 5 bases clipped from V and 5 bases from J, the junction kept 8 bases outside the gene matches. The CDR3 reads CASSTRQGRTEAFF. Written as DNA, the CDR3 is TGTGCCAGCAGTACCAGACAGGGTAGGACTGAAGCTTTCTTT.

The table lists this clonotype with a few counts. The chain links TRBV7-9 to TRBJ2-2; TRBD1 aligns across 7 bases. The CDR3 spans 16 residues. The V gene end was trimmed by 5 bases and the J gene end by 4 bases; junction bases not matched to a gene: 10. Germline-derived CDR1 and CDR2 are SEHNR and FQNEAQ (reference sequence). CDR3 bases: TGTGCCAGCAGCCAACACAGGGGTCTAGGCACCGGGGAGCTGTTTTTT. Its protein is CASSQHRGLGTGELFF.

This clonotype showed up just a few times. The chain uses TRBV6-1 and TRBJ2-2; D ambiguous. The length of the CDR3 is 14 residues. Trimming cost V 5 bases and J 4 bases, with 11 bases left between them. Per the germline V gene, CDR1 is MNHNS and CDR2 is SASEGT. Here the CDR3 reads CASSHQTRTGELFF. CDR3 coding DNA: TGTGCCAGCAGTCACCAGACTCGCACCGGGGAGCTGTTTTTT.

The rearrangement joins TRBV25-1 to TRBJ2-7, with 13 nucleotides matching TRBD2. CDR3 length: 16 residues. CDR1 and CDR2 from the germline V gene are MGHDK and SYGVNS. With 6 bases clipped from V and 2 bases from J, the junction kept 7 bases outside the gene matches. Written as DNA, the CDR3 is TGTGCCAGCAGCCCCAGGGGACTAGCGGGGACCTACGAGCAGTACTTC. This encodes CASSPRGLAGTYEQYF.

In this sample, this clonotype turned up a few times. The CDR3: CASSLGGQPYGYTF. DNA of the CDR3: TGTGCCAGCAGCTTGGGAGGACAGCCCTATGGCTACACCTTC. This chain connects TRBV5-6 to TRBJ1-2, with TRBD1 as a possible D gene (6 bases). The V end was cut by 0 bases, the J end by 4 bases, with 10 bases between. Per the germline V gene, CDR1 is SGHDT and CDR2 is YYEEEE. There are 14 residues in the CDR3.

This clonotype was found many times. The V call is TRBV20-1, the J call TRBJ2-5; possible D gene TRBD1, 5 bases. Germline-derived CDR1 and CDR2 are DFQATT and SNEGSKA (reference sequence). V dropped 6 bases and J dropped 4 bases, with 12 bases sitting between them. CDR3 size: 12 residues. CDR3 DNA sequence: TGCAGTGCCCGCGCAGGGTTAGAGACCCAGTACTTC. This codes for CSARAGLETQYF.

Turning to this clonotype: A far bigger clonotype differs at one base, so this is likely a read error. The chain employs TRBV12-3 or TRBV12-4 and TRBJ2-3; TRBD2 is a possible D gene (5 bases). This CDR3 spans 12 amino acids. CDR3 in DNA: TGTGCCAGCAGTTTAGCGGGAGATACGCAGTGTTTT. Translated: CASSLAGDTQCF.

The chain carries TRBV29-1 and TRBJ2-6; D is undetermined. From germline, CDR1 is SQVTM and CDR2 ANQGSEA. This CDR3 contains 14 residues. V lost 2 bases and J 4 bases, leaving 9 bases between the germline ends. Here the CDR3 reads CSVERVTGANVLTF. The CDR3 nucleotides read TGCAGCGTTGAACGGGTGACCGGGGCCAACGTCCTGACTTTC.

This clonotype was seen only a few times. The chain is built from TRBV20-1 and TRBJ1-2; TRBD1 might be the D (6 bases). This CDR3 is 10 amino acids long. In germline, CDR1 is DFQATT, CDR2 SNEGSKA (reference sequence). V was shortened by 8 bases and J by 6 bases, with 10 bases between the two germline ends. Written as DNA, the CDR3 is TGCAGTACACAGGGTGATGGCTACACCTTC. It encodes CSTQGDGYTF.